The present TCR beta chain was sequenced within a study of T-cell reconstitution after alpha-beta-depleted transplantation in children. The TCRbeta library was prepared with unique molecular identifiers. TCRdb recomputed calls from the PCR reads with MiXCR, one row per CDR3 protein. The sample consists of 500,000 to 600,000 distinct CDR3 sequences, over 25% of them appearing once. This clonotype was seen only a few times. Germline values: CDR1 SGHRS, CDR2 YFSETQ. The CDR3 consists of 15 residues. V was clipped by 6 bases and J by 0 bases; unmatched bases: 7. The sequence came from a human donor who donated a stem cell graft to a child with aplastic anemia. This specimen was PBMCs from the stem cell graft donor, taken from the stem cell graft. The rearrangement uses TRBV5-1 and TRBJ1-2; 8 bases match TRBD1. The CDR3 region is CASKQGGESNYGYTF. The CDR3 DNA reads TGCGCCAGCAAACAGGGGGGAGAATCTAACTATGGCTACACCTTC. The whole variable domain, filled in from reference TRBV5-1 and TRBJ1-2, reads KAGVTQTPRYLIKTRGQQVTLSCSPISGHRSVSWYQQTPGQGLQFLFEYFSETQRNKGNFPGRFSGRQFSNSRSEMNVSTLELGDSALYLCASKQGGESNYGYTFGSGTRLTVV.